The 15 T cell receptor beta chains in this list originate from one sample, sequenced in a study of blood T cell repertoires in COVID-19. The repertoire was sequenced with immunoSEQ multiplex PCR; TCRdb's copy has only in-frame clones and lacks some. The sample has a few hundred thousand clones, roughly 85% seen once. The sequencing sample was made of peripheral blood. All receptors come from a woman aged 70-85 years with acute or convalescent COVID-19.

The chain has TRBV27 and TRBJ2-3, with a tentative D call TRBD2 (7 bases). Germline V gene lookup returns CDR1 MNHEY and CDR2 SMNVEV (reference sequence). The CDR3 loop spans 15 amino acids. The ends were cut back, 3 bases at V and 1 base at J, with 11 bases in the middle. The CDR3 nucleotides are TGTGCCAGCAGTTTGGGGCGGGGGCGCACAGATACGCAGTATTTT. This encodes CASSLGRGRTDTQYF.

A note on this clone: The sample has other DNA sequences that encode this CDR3 too. V gene TRBV27 combines with J gene TRBJ2-7; 7 bases fit TRBD2. The CDR3 is 15 residues long. The germline gives CDR1 MNHEY, CDR2 SMNVEV (reference sequence). With 0 bases clipped from V and 2 bases from J, the junction kept 4 bases outside the gene matches. The CDR3 sequence: CASSLSGRGPYEQYF. The CDR3 DNA sequence: TGTGCCAGCAGTTTATCTGGGAGGGGCCCCTACGAGCAGTACTTC.

This clone showed up just once. Written as DNA, the CDR3 is TGTGCCAGCAGCGTAGGTACAGGGGTAACTAATGAAAAACTGTTTTTT. Translated: CASSVGTGVTNEKLFF. The chain links TRBV9 to TRBJ1-4; 7 bases are shared with TRBD1. V lost 0 bases to trimming and J lost 1 base; unmatched junction nucleotides: 3. The CDR3 totals 16 residues. The germline gives CDR1 SGDLS, CDR2 YYNGEE.

A few counts support this clone. The chain is built from TRBV5-4 and TRBJ2-2, with a tentative D call TRBD1 (7 bases). CDR1 is SGHNT and CDR2 is YYREEE in the germline V gene (reference sequence). Trimming cost V 7 bases and J 5 bases, with 18 bases left between them. The CDR3 has 15 residues. The CDR3 coding sequence is TGTGCCAGCTCCGGAGGGGGCGCAGATACCGGGGAGCTGTTTTTT. Translation: CASSGGGADTGELFF. Supplemented by reference TRBV5-4 and TRBJ2-2, the full variable domain reads ETGVTQSPTHLIKTRGQQVTLRCSSQSGHNTVSWYQQALGQGPQFIFQYYREEENGRGNFPPRFSGLQFPNYSSELNVNALELDDSALYLCASSGGGADTGELFFGEGSRLTVL.

The chain has TRBV3-1 (or the pseudogene TRBV3-2) and TRBJ1-1; D might be TRBD1 (6 bases). In germline, CDR1 is LGHDT, CDR2 YNNKEL (reference sequence). The CDR3 covers 14 residues. Trimming stripped 4 bases from V and 1 base from J, with 10 bases between. CDR3 region: CASSLGGANTEAFF. The CDR3 nucleotides read TGTGCCAGCAGCCTGGGGGGGGCGAACACTGAAGCTTTCTTT.

The V call is TRBV10-3, the J call TRBJ2-3, with 7 positions matching TRBD2. Germline loops: CDR1 ENHRY, CDR2 SYGVKD. The CDR3 has 13 residues. The ends lost 9 bases at V and 2 bases at J; junction bases unmatched: 5. The CDR3 sequence is CAIMGLLTDTQYF. The CDR3 bases are TGTGCCATTATGGGACTACTCACAGATACGCAGTATTTT.

The chain uses TRBV18 and TRBJ2-3, with 10 positions matching TRBD2. The CDR3 extends over 15 amino acids. V lost 6 bases to trimming and J lost 3 bases; unmatched junction nucleotides: 6. Germline values: CDR1 KGHSH, CDR2 LQKENI. The CDR3 DNA follows: TGTGCCAGCTCCGCGGCAGCGGGGGGGACAGATACGCAGTATTTT. The encoded protein is CASSAAAGGTDTQYF.

The J gene is TRBJ1-1, the V gene TRBV5-1; D not certain. Germline V lookup: CDR1 SGHRS, CDR2 YFSETQ. The CDR3 runs to 13 residues. V shed 4 bases and J shed 5 bases, with 12 bases lying between them. CDR3 bases: TGCGCCAGCAGCCTTGAGGCGTCTACTGAAGCTTTCTTT. The encoded protein is CASSLEASTEAFF.

V and J are TRBV12-3 or TRBV12-4 and TRBJ2-7; D remains unclear. V was trimmed by 1 base and J by 0 bases, leaving 4 bases between them. The CDR3 is 13 amino acids. CDR3 sequence reads: CASSLGHSYEQYF. Written as DNA, the CDR3 is TGTGCCAGCAGTTTAGGACACTCCTACGAGCAGTACTTC.

V gene TRBV5-1 combines with J gene TRBJ2-1, with 7 bases that match TRBD1. Trimming removed 4 bases from V and 3 bases from J; junction bases left unmatched: 10. The length of the CDR3 is 16 residues. Looked up from germline, CDR1 is SGHRS and CDR2 is YFSETQ. For the CDR3, the DNA is TGCGCCAGCAGCCGAAGCGCACAGGGGAACTACAATGAGCAGTTCTTC. Protein sequence: CASSRSAQGNYNEQFF.

The chain links TRBV18 to TRBJ2-2, with 10 bases identical to TRBD2. V lost 5 bases to trimming and J lost 6 bases; unmatched junction nucleotides: 9. The germline V gene encodes CDR1 KGHSH and CDR2 LQKENI. The CDR3 loop spans 16 amino acids. The CDR3 is CASSSSLAGFAGELFF. DNA of the CDR3: TGTGCCAGCTCATCCTCACTAGCGGGGTTCGCCGGGGAGCTGTTTTTT.

This clone has just a few counts. The chain couples TRBV19 to TRBJ1-2, with TRBD1 as a possible D gene (5 bases). V was clipped by 8 bases and J by 4 bases, with 14 bases between them. CDR3 length equals 13 residues. The germline gives CDR1 LNHDA, CDR2 SQIVND (reference sequence). CDR3 nucleotides: TGTGCCAGTGCGAAAGGGGTTTCCTATGGCTACACCTTC. Translation gives CASAKGVSYGYTF.

The V call is TRBV6-2 or TRBV6-3, the J call TRBJ1-3; D gene unclear. Germline V gene lookup returns CDR1 MNHEY and CDR2 SVGEGT. Trimming took 5 bases from V and 8 from J, leaving 13 bases between them. The CDR3 loop spans 13 amino acids. The CDR3 bases are TGTGCCAGCAGTCGCCCTTCCACGGACACCATATATTTT. Translated: CASSRPSTDTIYF.

CDR3 sequence reads: CASSDWGPGNTIYF. DNA of the CDR3: TGTGCCAGCAGTGATTGGGGCCCTGGAAACACCATATATTTT. The V gene is TRBV6-1, the J gene TRBJ1-3, with D possibly TRBD1 on 5 matching bases. Germline V gene lookup returns CDR1 MNHNS and CDR2 SASEGT. V was clipped by 3 bases and J by 2 bases, with 8 bases between them. CDR3 length: 14 residues.

V gene TRBV12-3 or TRBV12-4 combines with J gene TRBJ1-1; D not resolved. CDR3 size: 13 residues. With 6 bases removed from V and 4 bases from J, the gap between germline ends came to 12 bases. CDR3 amino acids: CASSPLRGTEAFF. Here the CDR3 DNA reads TGTGCCAGCAGCCCCCTACGTGGCACTGAAGCTTTCTTT.